The text below deals with one T cell receptor (beta chain). Generated by immunoSEQ multiplex PCR, the TCRdb table keeps only in-frame clones and is missing some. The sample has about 240,000 clones; 70% to 90% are singletons. The sample originates from a study of blood T cell repertoires in COVID-19. The receptor's source is a woman between 65 and 79 years old with active or convalescent COVID-19. What was sequenced was peripheral blood.

CDR3 amino acids: CASSSSPARRRETQYF. Here the CDR3 DNA reads TGTGCCAGCAGTTCTAGTCCGGCACGGCGACGGGAGACCCAGTACTTC. This sequence joins TRBV27 and TRBJ2-5; D is undetermined. Germline CDR1 MNHEY, CDR2 SMNVEV (reference sequence). V lost 4 bases and J lost 5, with 20 bases in between. The CDR3 extends over 16 amino acids.